This T cell receptor (beta chain) emerged from a study of cytomegalovirus exposure and HLA in healthy donors. Study-wide results and caveats: Cytomegalovirus status was reportedly diagnosed by the classifier with high sensitivity and specificity.

As regards this clone: Its antigen is not known.

The protocol was immunoSEQ multiplex PCR, while the TCRdb copy is restricted to in-frame clones and leaves out a portion. The sample includes tens of thousands of clones, about 94% seen only once; the top ten take roughly 3.2%. CDR1 and CDR2 from the germline V gene are SGHAT and FQNNGV. V was shortened by 5 bases and J by 4 bases, with 11 bases between the two germline ends. There are 14 residues in the CDR3. The chain is built from TRBV11-2 and TRBJ1-4; D call uncertain. Sample: PBMCs. The TCR sequence derives from a woman aged 18-29 years in good health and CMV-seropositive. The CDR3 sequence: CASSQQLSNEKLFF. The CDR3 DNA is TGTGCCAGCAGCCAACAACTAAGTAATGAAAAACTGTTTTTT.